The 11 T cell receptor beta chains below come from one sample, sequenced in a study of graft-versus-host responses after intestinal transplantation. Only in-frame clones appear in the TCRdb table, and some are missing; sequencing was by immunoSEQ multiplex PCR. Here the sample spans about 89,000 clones, just over 90% being singletons. Their cognate antigens are unknown. The sample here was unstimulated CD8+ T cells sorted from spleen or lymph node cells, taken before intestinal transplant. The receptor set was obtained from a human donor who received an intestinal transplant.

This chain joins TRBV27 and TRBJ1-2; D unclear. The CDR3 is 13 amino acids. Germline CDR1 reads MNHEY; CDR2 reads SMNVEV (reference sequence). V was clipped by 5 bases and J by 7 bases, with 14 bases between them. Here the CDR3 DNA reads TGTGCCAGCAGTGTTAACCCGCTCGGTGGCTACACCTTC. It encodes CASSVNPLGGYTF.

The chain recombines TRBV7-9 with TRBJ2-1; tentatively, D is TRBD2 (7 bases). CDR1 SEHNR and CDR2 FQNEAQ come from the germline V gene (reference sequence). The V and J ends lost 4 bases and 9 bases respectively, with 16 bases between them. CDR3 length: 14 residues. Here the CDR3 reads CASSSVGGAGEQFF. The CDR3 DNA reads TGTGCCAGCAGCTCGGTTGGGGGGGCAGGTGAGCAGTTCTTC.

CDR3 nucleotides: TGTGCCAGTAGTATCCCGGACAGGGGGAGCACAGATACGCAGTATTTT. This gives the protein CASSIPDRGSTDTQYF. V and J are TRBV19 and TRBJ2-3, with TRBD1 matching over 10 bases. The CDR3 extends over 16 amino acids. V dropped 3 bases and J dropped 0; count of bases not matched to a gene: 3. The germline CDR1 and CDR2 sequences are LNHDA and SQIVND (reference sequence).

This clone was seen a handful of times. V is TRBV27 and J is TRBJ2-7, with 8 bases aligning to TRBD2. The V segment lost 2 bases and the J segment 0 bases; nucleotides outside the gene matches: 3. The CDR3 sequence is 15 residues long. CDR1 MNHEY and CDR2 SMNVEV come from the germline V gene (reference sequence). CDR3 amino acids: CASSLAGGSSYEQYF. CDR3 nucleotides: TGTGCCAGCAGTTTAGCGGGGGGTAGCTCCTACGAGCAGTACTTC.

The J gene is TRBJ2-4, the V gene TRBV7-9, with TRBD2 identical over 7 bases. The CDR3 consists of 16 residues. CDR1 is SEHNR, CDR2 FQNEAQ, per germline (reference sequence). J was trimmed by 0 bases and V by 4 bases; bases with no gene match: 6. In nucleotides, the CDR3 is TGTGCCAGCAGCTCCCGGGAGGAACTAGCCAAAAACATTCAGTACTTC. Protein product: CASSSREELAKNIQYF.

The CDR3 DNA reads TGCAGCGTTGACCTAGCGCCGTACAATGAGCAGTTCTTC. This translates into CSVDLAPYNEQFF. The chain carries TRBV29-1 and TRBJ2-1, with a possible D match to TRBD2 (6 bases). CDR3 length equals 13 residues. V lost 3 bases and J 4 bases, leaving 10 bases between the germline ends. Germline V gene data show CDR1 as SQVTM and CDR2 as ANQGSEA.

CDR3 amino acids: CAWSSGPMGMTYEQYF. CDR3 nucleotide sequence: TGTGCCTGGAGTAGCGGACCGATGGGAATGACCTACGAGCAGTACTTC. The chain recombines TRBV30 with TRBJ2-7, with a possible D match to TRBD2 (5 bases). Germline assignment: CDR1 GTSNPN and CDR2 SVGIG (reference sequence). The V end lost 2 bases, the J end lost 2 bases, and 19 bases lay between the germline ends. The CDR3 contains 16 residues.

The CDR3 DNA is TGTGCCAGCAGCGCCTCGGGAGGGGAAGGCTACACCTTC. Residues: CASSASGGEGYTF. This chain uses TRBV9 with TRBJ1-2, with D possibly being TRBD1 (5 bases). The CDR3 has 13 residues. Trimming removed 3 bases from V and 8 bases from J, with 14 bases in between. Germline V lookup: CDR1 SGDLS, CDR2 YYNGEE.

A word on this clone: One junction end disagrees with the germline gene, perhaps due to a read error. This chain connects TRBV6-1 to TRBJ2-7; 9 nucleotides agree with TRBD1. The germline gives CDR1 MNHNS, CDR2 SASEGT. This CDR3 region has 17 residues. The CDR3 DNA reads as TGTGCCAGCTGTGATTTTACCGGGACAGGGAATCCCTACGAGCAGTACTTC. It translates to CASCDFTGTGNPYEQYF.

V and J are TRBV9 and TRBJ2-7; no definite D call. Trimming cost V 2 bases and J 0 bases, with 6 bases left between them. The CDR3 is made up of 13 amino acids. Germline lookup yields CDR1 SGDLS and CDR2 YYNGEE. The CDR3 bases are TGTGCCAGCAGCGTTACGAGCTCCTACGAGCAGTACTTC. It yields the protein CASSVTSSYEQYF.

The chain recombines TRBV30 with TRBJ1-2; perhaps TRBD1 as D (6 bases). The CDR3 totals 12 residues. Germline lookup yields CDR1 GTSNPN and CDR2 SVGIG (reference sequence). The V end lost 1 base, the J end lost 6 bases, and 9 bases lay between the germline ends. As DNA, the CDR3 is TGTGCCTGGAGTGGACAGGCCGATGGCTACACCTTC. Its translation: CAWSGQADGYTF.